These 3 T cell receptor beta chains were sequenced from one sample in a study of blood T cell repertoires in COVID-19. Libraries were prepared by immunoSEQ multiplex PCR; TCRdb keeps only in-frame clonotypes and omits some of them. The sample yields 37,000 or so clones, about nine tenths seen once. The sample consisted of peripheral blood. The source of these receptors is a man aged 65 to 79 with acute or convalescent COVID-19.

The chain recombines TRBV7-2 with TRBJ2-1; D remains unclear. The V end was cut by 5 bases, the J end by 7 bases, with 12 bases between. This CDR3 comprises 13 residues. Germline-derived CDR1 and CDR2 are SGHTA and FQGNSA. In DNA form, the CDR3 reads TGTGCCAGCAGCCCTTCTAACGGGAATGAGCAGTTCTTC. As protein: CASSPSNGNEQFF.

The V and J genes are TRBV4-3 and TRBJ1-5, with D perhaps matching TRBD1 (5 bases). The CDR3 has 18 residues. The germline V gene has CDR1 LGHNA and CDR2 YSLEER. The ends were cut back, 2 bases at V and 0 bases at J, with 17 bases in the middle. CDR3 in DNA: TGCGCCAGCAGCCAATCCTGGCAGGGCCTTTATAGCAATCAGCCCCAGCATTTT. This encodes CASSQSWQGLYSNQPQHF.

The gene calls are TRBV11-1 and TRBJ2-3; 9 bases line up with TRBD1. With V trimmed by 5 bases and J by 3 bases, 3 bases remained unmatched. The CDR3 runs to 14 residues. The germline CDR1 and CDR2 sequences are SGHAT and FQDESV (reference sequence). CDR3 protein: CASSLGQGTDTQYF. As DNA, the CDR3 is TGTGCCAGCAGCCTAGGACAGGGGACAGATACGCAGTATTTT.